This is a list of T cell receptor beta chains from one sample in a study of T-cell memory formation after mild COVID-19. TCRdb independently ran MiXCR on the 5' RACE reads; one entry per CDR3 protein. The profile shows 70,000 to 100,000 distinct CDR3 sequences, approximately 13% of them singletons. Sequencing used PBMCs or a T cell subset sorted from them (not recorded which). These TCRs come from an adult woman who had mild COVID-19 (a few samples of this study predate the infection). Cell type and time point are not known. The CDR3 runs from the conserved cysteine through the conserved F or W. A D gene is named only where the DNA matches it firmly. A clone size is listed for some rows: how often the clone was seen (once, few, many), or a class if it is expanded.

D gene,J gene,V gene,clone size,CDR3 DNA,CDR3 protein
TRBD2,TRBJ2-2,TRBV7-9,many,TGTGCCACTCCGGGACTAGCGGGTCTAGAGACCGGGGAGCTGTTTTTT,CATPGLAGLETGELFF
TRBD2,TRBJ2-3,TRBV12-3/TRBV12-4,.,TGTGCCAGCAGTTTAGGCTCCCATTTCATAGCGGGAGCATTTTTGTATTTT,CASSLGSHFIAGAFLYF
.,TRBJ1-1,TRBV7-9,few,TGTGCCAGCAGCCCAGGTCCAGTGGCTTTCTTT,CASSPGPVAFF
.,TRBJ2-7,TRBV10-3,.,TGTGCCATCAGTGATGTAGACAGTACCTACGAGCAGTACTTC,CAISDVDSTYEQYF
TRBD2,TRBJ2-1,TRBV5-1,many,TGCGCCAGCACCCCCACTAGCGGGCCGGACATTGAGCAGTTCTTC,CASTPTSGPDIEQFF
TRBD2,TRBJ2-1,TRBV7-2,.,TGTGCCAGCAGCTTCTTTCCACCGACTAGCGGGGCCTCGGATGAGCAGTTCTTC,CASSFFPPTSGASDEQFF
TRBD2,TRBJ2-7,TRBV28,many,TGTGCCAGCAGTTTCTCGGCTAGCGGGGGCTACGAGCAGTACTTC,CASSFSASGGYEQYF
TRBD1,TRBJ2-7,TRBV7-9,few,TGTGCCAGCAGCCCTGGGACAGGGGGCGAGCAGTACTTC,CASSPGTGGEQYF
.,TRBJ2-1,TRBV5-1,.,TGCGCCAGCAGCTTGGGGCCCCCAGGCGGGTATGGTAATGAGCAGTTCTTC,CASSLGPPGGYGNEQFF
TRBD1,TRBJ2-7,TRBV4-1,.,TGCGCCAGCAGCCACCCGGGACAGGGTCTGTACGAGCAGTACTTC,CASSHPGQGLYEQYF
.,TRBJ2-5,TRBV12-3/TRBV12-4,many,TGTGCCAGCAGTCACCCTAGGTTGGAGGGGTTAGAGGGGGAGACCCAGTACTTC,CASSHPRLEGLEGETQYF
.,TRBJ2-3,TRBV12-3/TRBV12-4,.,TGTGCCAGCAGTTTAGCAGTCGATACGCAGTATTTT,CASSLAVDTQYF
TRBD1,TRBJ2-1,TRBV7-9,.,TGTGCCAGCAGCTTAGTCGGGACAGGGTACAATGAGCAGTTCTTC,CASSLVGTGYNEQFF
.,TRBJ2-5,TRBV4-3,.,TGCGCCAGCAGCCAAGTGAACAGCCAGACCCAGTACTTC,CASSQVNSQTQYF
TRBD2,TRBJ2-1,TRBV7-9,many,TGTGCCAGCAGCTCACCGGGACTAGCGGGGACGGGTGAGCAGTTCTTC,CASSSPGLAGTGEQFF
.,TRBJ2-1,TRBV5-1,few,TGCGCCAGCAGCTTTCCCGAGAATTGGGCTTACAATGAGCAGTTCTTC,CASSFPENWAYNEQFF
TRBD1,TRBJ2-5,TRBV9,few,TGTGCCAGCAGCGTAGCGGCAGGGGGCAGTGAAGAGACCCAGTACTTC,CASSVAAGGSEETQYF
TRBD2,TRBJ2-7,TRBV9,few,TGTGCCAGCAGCCCCGGGGGGAACGAGCAGTACTTC,CASSPGGNEQYF
TRBD1,TRBJ1-1,TRBV7-9,many,TGTGCCAGCAGCTCCGGGACAGGGGCCATTGAAGCTTTCTTT,CASSSGTGAIEAFF
.,TRBJ1-1,TRBV6-5,.,TGTGCCAGCAGTTACTCAGCGTCTAGTCCCGAAGCTTTCTTT,CASSYSASSPEAFF
.,TRBJ2-7,TRBV7-8,many,TGTGCCAGCAGCTTAGAAGGAGGCGAGCAGTACTTC,CASSLEGGEQYF
TRBD1,TRBJ2-5,TRBV9,.,TGTGCCAGCAGCGTAGAGGGGACAGGACTAGAGACCCAGTACTTC,CASSVEGTGLETQYF
.,TRBJ2-7,TRBV29-1,.,TGCAGCGCCCAGGGAGCTCGGGGTACCTACGAGCAGTACTTC,CSAQGARGTYEQYF
TRBD2,TRBJ2-3,TRBV20-1,few,TGCAGTGCTAGAAAATACCGGGACCGAGGCGGGGGGGACACAGATACGCAGTATTTT,CSARKYRDRGGGDTDTQYF
.,TRBJ2-7,TRBV5-1,many,TGCGCCAGCAGCTTTGGGGGCGAGCAGTACTTC,CASSFGGEQYF
.,TRBJ2-1,TRBV6-4,.,TGTGCCAGCAGTGAGTGGGGGCAATCGATCAATGAGCAGTTCTTC,CASSEWGQSINEQFF
.,TRBJ2-3,TRBV7-9,.,TGTGCCAGCAGCCATACGGACGGTTGGGATACGCAGTATTTT,CASSHTDGWDTQYF
.,TRBJ2-1,TRBV6-5,few,TGTGCCAGCAGACCAGGACTACTCTCCTACAATGAGCAGTTCTTC,CASRPGLLSYNEQFF
.,TRBJ2-7,TRBV12-3/TRBV12-4,many,TGTGCCAGCAGTCTGGGGGGGGGCGCGGCCTACGAGCAGTACTTC,CASSLGGGAAYEQYF
.,TRBJ2-2,TRBV28,few,TGTGCCAGCAGTTTAGTCCGGGCCACCGGGGAGCTGTTTTTT,CASSLVRATGELFF
TRBD1,TRBJ1-1,TRBV5-1,.,TGCGCCAGCAGCTTAGACAGGGACCTAGGAGCCACTGAAGCTTTCTTT,CASSLDRDLGATEAFF
TRBD2,TRBJ2-5,TRBV4-2,.,TGTGCCAGCAGCTTCGGGACTAGCGGGAGGGCCTCAAAGTGGGACCAAGAGACCCAGTACTTC,CASSFGTSGRASKWDQETQYF
TRBD1,TRBJ2-7,TRBV6-2/TRBV6-3,many,TGTGCCAGCAGCCAAGGACGGACAGGGTTATACGAGCAGTACTTC,CASSQGRTGLYEQYF
.,TRBJ1-4,TRBV5-1,many,TGCGCCAGCAGCTTGCTTGGACAGCCAGTTGAAAAACTGTTTTTT,CASSLLGQPVEKLFF
.,TRBJ2-3,TRBV4-1,.,TGCGCCAGCATTGCGGGGTTTGGAGATACGCAGTATTTT,CASIAGFGDTQYF
TRBD1,TRBJ1-1,TRBV6-2/TRBV6-3,.,TGTGCCAGCGCTGAAAGCGGACAGGGGCTTTACACTGAAGCTTTCTTT,CASAESGQGLYTEAFF
.,TRBJ1-4,TRBV12-3/TRBV12-4,many,TGTGCCAGCAGGGGGGACAACCTTGAAAAACTGTTTTTT,CASRGDNLEKLFF
TRBD1,TRBJ2-7,TRBV29-1,.,TGCAGCGTAGAGGACAGGGTTTCCTACGAGCAGTACTTC,CSVEDRVSYEQYF
.,TRBJ1-1,TRBV7-6,few,TGTGCCAGCAGCCTGGGCGCCGAATTTTTGAACACTGAAGCTTTCTTT,CASSLGAEFLNTEAFF
.,TRBJ2-7,TRBV12-3/TRBV12-4,few,TGTGCCAGCAGTTTTGTGGAGAGGGCCGGCGAGCAGTACTTC,CASSFVERAGEQYF
TRBD1,TRBJ2-3,TRBV15,.,TGTGCCACCAGGCAGGGGGCAGATACGCAGTATTTT,CATRQGADTQYF
TRBD1,TRBJ2-1,TRBV5-1,many,TGCGCCAGCAGCCAGGGACAGGGGAAACATGAGCAGTTCTTC,CASSQGQGKHEQFF
TRBD1,TRBJ2-7,TRBV7-9,many,TGTGCCAGCAGCTTAGTGAACAGGGGTGTGGACGAGCAGTACTTC,CASSLVNRGVDEQYF
TRBD2,TRBJ2-1,TRBV2,.,TGTGCCAGCAGTGGGCTAGCGGGGGGGCTGGGTTATGAGCAGTTCTTC,CASSGLAGGLGYEQFF
TRBD2,TRBJ2-7,TRBV7-2,few,TGTGCCAGCAGCCCCCCTCTAGCGGGAGGGCCGGGATACGAGCAGTACTTC,CASSPPLAGGPGYEQYF
.,TRBJ2-3,TRBV12-3/TRBV12-4,few,TGTGCCAGCAGTTCAGCCGGGTTAAGCACAGATACGCAGTATTTT,CASSSAGLSTDTQYF
TRBD1,TRBJ2-2,TRBV7-6,.,TGTGCCAGCAGCCCAACGACAGGGGGAAGTGCCGGGGAGCTGTTTTTT,CASSPTTGGSAGELFF
TRBD1,TRBJ1-1,TRBV18,few,TGTGCCTCTCCTGGGACAGGGGCCACAGACACTGAAGCTTTCTTT,CASPGTGATDTEAFF